One sample yielded the 15 T cell receptor beta chains listed below, sequenced in a study of blood T cell repertoires in COVID-19. Clones were sequenced by immunoSEQ multiplex PCR, and TCRdb holds only the in-frame ones, with some missing. The sample has roughly 49,000 clones; less than 85% are singletons. Specimen: peripheral blood. Source of these receptors: a man aged 50 or older with active COVID-19.

This clone has a handful of counts. The chain couples TRBV6-5 to TRBJ2-1; TRBD2 matches at 7 bases. The germline V gene has CDR1 MNHEY and CDR2 SVGAGI. The CDR3 extends over 16 amino acids. V lost 0 bases, J lost 3 bases, and 5 bases stayed unmatched. Written as DNA, the CDR3 is TGTGCCAGCAGTTACTCGGGGGGGAGCGTCTACAATGAGCAGTTCTTC. Its translation: CASSYSGGSVYNEQFF.

V gene TRBV10-3 combines with J gene TRBJ1-3; 9 nucleotides align to TRBD1. CDR3 length: 17 amino acids. The junction had 7 bases not matched to a gene; V was cut back by 0 bases and J by 4 bases. CDR1 and CDR2 (germline): ENHRY, SYGVKD. The CDR3 DNA reads TGTGCCATCAGTGAGTCGAGGGGACAGGGTGTAGGAAACACCATATATTTT. Residues: CAISESRGQGVGNTIYF.

The chain has TRBV10-3 and TRBJ2-7; possible D gene TRBD1, 6 bases. CDR1 ENHRY and CDR2 SYGVKD come from the germline V gene. The CDR3 spans 13 residues. Between the trimmed V and J ends, which lost 6 bases and 3 bases, there was a span of 12 bases. The CDR3 region is CAISGQRNYEQYF. The CDR3 region has the DNA TGTGCCATCAGCGGACAGAGAAACTACGAGCAGTACTTC.

The genes are TRBV4-1 and TRBJ2-7; D perhaps matches TRBD2 (5 bases). The germline V gene has CDR1 MGHRA and CDR2 YSYEKL. Trimming shortened V by 4 bases and J by 3 bases, and 13 bases separated the two germline ends. CDR3 length: 14 amino acids. In DNA, the CDR3 is TGCGCCAGCAGCCCGATCCCGGACTTCTACGAGCAGTACTTC. This gives the protein CASSPIPDFYEQYF.

The CDR3 sequence is CASSIGTYGANVLTF. Written as DNA, the CDR3 is TGTGCCAGTAGTATAGGAACCTACGGGGCCAACGTCCTGACTTTC. This chain connects TRBV19 to TRBJ2-6; D gene ambiguous. V dropped 1 base and J dropped 4 bases, with 8 bases sitting between them. The CDR3 spans 15 residues. CDR1 and CDR2 (germline): LNHDA, SQIVND (reference sequence).

The chain joins TRBV4-2 to TRBJ1-2; the D gene is possibly TRBD1 (6 bases). Germline lookup yields CDR1 LGHNA and CDR2 YNFKEQ. The CDR3 extends over 14 amino acids. The germline V and J ends were trimmed by 1 base and 4 bases, with 10 bases remaining between them. The CDR3 DNA reads as TGTGCCAGCAGCCAAGCGACAGGACCCTATGGCTACACCTTC. This sequence encodes CASSQATGPYGYTF.

This clone appeared a single time. DNA for the CDR3: TGTGCCAGCAGCTTCGGTACAGGCTCCATGAACACTGAAGCTTTCTTT. It is translated as CASSFGTGSMNTEAFF. The rearrangement uses TRBV11-3 and TRBJ1-1; D might be TRBD1 (5 bases). The germline V gene has CDR1 SGHNT and CDR2 YENEEA. Trimming took off 3 bases at V and 0 bases at J, with 14 bases between the two ends. The CDR3 loop spans 16 amino acids.

This clone has just a few counts. The V gene is TRBV6-5, the J gene TRBJ2-1; TRBD1 matches at 7 bases. V lost 2 bases, J lost 6 bases, and 1 base stayed unmatched. Germline loops: CDR1 MNHEY, CDR2 SVGAGI. The CDR3 extends over 13 amino acids. Here the CDR3 reads CASSYPGGNEQFF. The CDR3 DNA follows: TGTGCCAGCAGTTACCCAGGGGGCAATGAGCAGTTCTTC.

This clone was recorded once. The chain couples TRBV5-1 to TRBJ2-7, with 9 bases fitting TRBD2. Germline values: CDR1 SGHRS, CDR2 YFSETQ. This CDR3 region has 15 residues. V lost 6 bases, J lost 2 bases, and 9 bases stayed unmatched. The CDR3 here is CASKSGGLDPYEQYF. In DNA, the CDR3 is TGCGCCAGCAAAAGCGGGGGGCTGGATCCCTACGAGCAGTACTTC. The variable domain in full, completed from reference TRBV5-1 and TRBJ2-7, reads KAGVTQTPRYLIKTRGQQVTLSCSPISGHRSVSWYQQTPGQGLQFLFEYFSETQRNKGNFPGRFSGRQFSNSRSEMNVSTLELGDSALYLCASKSGGLDPYEQYFGPGTRLTVT.

The chain combines TRBV28 with TRBJ2-7; D is uncertain. V lost 3 bases, J lost 7 bases, and 13 bases lay in between. The CDR3 spans 13 residues. Germline V gives CDR1 MDHEN, CDR2 SYDVKM. This chain's CDR3 is CASSLSEAREQYF. CDR3 DNA: TGTGCCAGCAGTTTGTCAGAGGCTCGGGAGCAGTACTTC.

The chain couples TRBV29-1 to TRBJ1-2; D gene ambiguous. Germline values: CDR1 SQVTM, CDR2 ANQGSEA. The CDR3 spans 16 residues. Trimming pared 0 bases from V and 1 base from J, leaving 15 bases between. CDR3 region: CSVEDGPATLNYGYTF. The CDR3 DNA reads as TGCAGCGTTGAAGATGGGCCGGCAACCCTTAACTATGGCTACACCTTC. Variable domain in full (rest from reference TRBV29-1 and TRBJ1-2): SAVISQKPSRDICQRGTSLTIQCQVDSQVTMMFWYRQQPGQSLTLIATANQGSEATYESGFVIDKFPISRPNLTFSTLTVSNMSPEDSSIYLCSVEDGPATLNYGYTFGSGTRLTVV.

This rearrangement joins TRBV5-1 to TRBJ2-7; TRBD2 is a possible D gene (5 bases). With 0 bases removed from V and 1 base from J, the gap between germline ends came to 8 bases. CDR1 and CDR2 (germline): SGHRS, YFSETQ. This CDR3 comprises 14 residues. The CDR3 DNA sequence: TGCGCCAGCAGCTTGGGATCGGGGTCCTACGAGCAGTACTTC. This sequence encodes CASSLGSGSYEQYF.

This chain connects TRBV6-5 to TRBJ2-1, with TRBD2 identical over 11 bases. The CDR3 has 14 amino acids. The ends lost 6 bases at V and 3 bases at J; junction bases unmatched: 1. Germline V gene data show CDR1 as MNHEY and CDR2 as SVGAGI. The CDR3 DNA sequence: TGTGCCAGCAGGACTAGCGGGGTCTACAATGAGCAGTTCTTC. This codes for CASRTSGVYNEQFF.

This clone appeared a single time. The CDR3 bases are TGTGCCAGCAGCCAAAGCTACAGTAGCAATCAGCCCCAGCATTTT. Its translation is CASSQSYSSNQPQHF. This chain uses TRBV3-1 (or the pseudogene TRBV3-2) with TRBJ1-5; D is unresolved. V lost 2 bases to trimming and J lost 0 bases, with 8 bases between them. CDR3 length equals 15 residues. CDR1 and CDR2 from the germline V gene are LGHDT and YNNKEL (reference sequence).

The chain combines TRBV28 with TRBJ2-2; D not certain. The V and J ends lost 5 bases and 6 bases respectively, with 10 bases between them. Per the germline V gene, CDR1 is MDHEN and CDR2 is SYDVKM. This CDR3 has 13 residues. CDR3 nucleotide sequence: TGTGCCAGCAGTCCCTCTAACCCCGGGGAGCTGTTTTTT. It encodes CASSPSNPGELFF. Drawing the rest from reference TRBV28 and TRBJ2-2, the complete variable domain is DVKVTQSSRYLVKRTGEKVFLECVQDMDHENMFWYRQDPGLGLRLIYFSYDVKMKEKGDIPEGYSVSREKKERFSLILESASTNQTSMYLCASSPSNPGELFFGEGSRLTVL.